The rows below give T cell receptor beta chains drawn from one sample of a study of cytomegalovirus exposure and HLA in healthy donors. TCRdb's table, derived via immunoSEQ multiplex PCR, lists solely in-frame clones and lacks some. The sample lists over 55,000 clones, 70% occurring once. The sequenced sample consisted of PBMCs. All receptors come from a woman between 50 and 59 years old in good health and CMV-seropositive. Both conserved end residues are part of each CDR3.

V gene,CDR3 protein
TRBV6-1,CASSEAGPGETQYF
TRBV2,CASSEALAVIQETQYF
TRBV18,CASSTGGWEQFF
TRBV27,CASSYGDWVREQFF
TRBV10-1,CASSESAGGPFRTQYF
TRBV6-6,CASSYGGARNEQFF
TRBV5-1,CASSPTGDVSNQPQHF
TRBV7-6,CASSPEPGGLNTEAFF
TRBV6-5,CASNATPEGRKGYTF
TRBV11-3,CASSLPGNGELFF
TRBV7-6,CASSLAGQGTDTQYF
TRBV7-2,CASSSPSGGATDTQYF
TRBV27,CASSLKRFAYEQYF
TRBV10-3,CAIQENYGYTF
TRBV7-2,CASSLDGAYGYTF
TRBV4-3,CASSQDRSGNTIYF
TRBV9,CASSAGTSGRAETQYF
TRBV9,CASSVASGPYNEQFF
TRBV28,CASSLGGGGNQPQHF
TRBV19,CASSHTGTTSTDTQYF
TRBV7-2,CASTPLSGSSEKLFF
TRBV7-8,CASSSEAGELFF
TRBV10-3,CAISGGPGTYGSPLHF
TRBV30,CASTDGGGNTEAFF
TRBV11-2,CASSSQGAVETQYF
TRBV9,CASSEALGGGSYEQYF
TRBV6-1,CASRGQGSSPLHF
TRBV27,CASSSRTSGAHEQYF
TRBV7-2,CASSPGMSHEQYF
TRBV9,CASSVPQGPWTSGSCEQYF
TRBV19,CASSIDLSGGQETQYF
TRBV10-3,CASSAGTSGGSYNEQFF
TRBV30,CASRGGWNSPLHF